These T cell receptor beta chains were read from a single sample in a study of shared clonotypes between healthy human individuals. Libraries were prepared by immunoSEQ multiplex PCR; TCRdb keeps only in-frame clonotypes and omits some of them. Of 950,000 to 1,100,000 clones in the sample, more than 75% are singletons; the top ten hold around 0.61%. Specimen: memory CD4+ T cells from PBMCs. The receptors stem from a man between 18 and 29 years old in good health. Some clones in this sample may be carry-over from other donors' samples. Each CDR3 is given with its conserved first and last residue. The D gene is left open where the match is weak. Part of the rows lack a size; the others show once, few, many or a class for expanded clones.

cdr3_aa cdr3_nt j_call v_call clone_size d_call
CASSGRLAGEEQYF TGTGCCAGCAGTGGGAGACTAGCGGGAGAGGAGCAGTACTTC TRBJ2-7 TRBV2 - TRBD2
CASSDVGTDLYEQYF TGTGCCAGCAGTGATGTCGGGACAGACCTCTACGAGCAGTACTTC TRBJ2-7 TRBV6-1 - TRBD1
CASSVGGPIFEFF TGTGCCAGCAGTGTTGGCGGGCCCATCTTCGAGTTCTTC TRBJ2-1 TRBV6-1 - -
CASSLVLAGTGELFF TGTGCCAGCAGCTTGGTCCTAGCGGGCACCGGGGAGCTGTTTTTT TRBJ2-2 TRBV5-6 - TRBD2
CAWSGGADAGELFF TGTGCCTGGAGTGGGGGAGCGGATGCCGGGGAGCTGTTTTTT TRBJ2-2 TRBV30 - -
CASRPGQGVSTQYF TGTGCCAGCAGGCCGGGACAGGGGGTATCTACGCAGTATTTT TRBJ2-3 TRBV2 - TRBD1
CASSYVRGSITYEQYF TGTGCCAGCAGTTACGTTAGGGGGTCGATCACCTACGAGCAGTACTTC TRBJ2-7 TRBV6-6 - -
CASSPQGLGSNQPQHF TGTGCCAGCTCACCTCAGGGGTTGGGGTCAAATCAGCCCCAGCATTTT TRBJ1-5 TRBV18 - -
CASSVFGGLSTDTQYF TGTGCCAGCAGCGTATTTGGCGGGCTGAGCACAGATACGCAGTATTTT TRBJ2-3 TRBV9 few -
CASSLGYWQNTGELFF TGCGCCAGCAGCTTAGGTTACTGGCAGAACACCGGGGAGCTGTTTTTT TRBJ2-2 TRBV5-1 many -
CASLSGRGTDTQYF TGTGCCAGCCTGAGCGGGAGGGGAACAGATACGCAGTATTTT TRBJ2-3 TRBV28 - TRBD2
CASSQDCDNRECKNIQYF TGCGCCAGCAGCCAAGATTGTGATAACAGGGAATGCAAAAACATTCAGTACTTC TRBJ2-4 TRBV4-3 few -
CASSPVAGPTDTQYF TGTGCCAGCTCGCCGGTCGCGGGGCCCACAGATACGCAGTATTTT TRBJ2-3 TRBV25-1 - -
CASSFRDRDYGYTF TGTGCCAGTAGTTTCCGGGACAGGGACTATGGCTACACCTTC TRBJ1-2 TRBV19 - TRBD1
CASKLAGGTYEQYF TGTGCCAGTAAACTAGCGGGAGGGACCTACGAGCAGTACTTC TRBJ2-7 TRBV19 - TRBD2
CASSLFWAGGLRELFF TGTGCCAGCAGTTTATTTTGGGCAGGGGGCTTGCGGGAGCTGTTTTTT TRBJ2-2 TRBV28 - TRBD1
CASSPGRDTNPRGYTF TGTGCCAGCAGTCCTGGTCGGGACACTAACCCACGGGGCTACACCTTC TRBJ1-2 TRBV7-9 - -
CASSPGSWNTDTQYF TGTGCCAGCAGCCCCGGGTCGTGGAACACAGATACGCAGTATTTT TRBJ2-3 TRBV7-2 - -
CAISDDRERLSGYTF TGTGCCATCAGTGACGACAGGGAACGACTCTCTGGCTACACCTTC TRBJ1-2 TRBV10-3 once TRBD1
CASSLGRPGGGYTF TGTGCCAGCAGCTTAGGCAGGCCGGGGGGTGGCTACACCTTC TRBJ1-2 TRBV7-8 - -
CASSRDWSSYNEQFF TGTGCCAGCAGTAGGGACTGGAGCTCCTACAATGAGCAGTTCTTC TRBJ2-1 TRBV7-7 - -
CASSLGPLAGDTQYF TGTGCCAGCAGCTTAGGTCCACTAGCGGGAGATACGCAGTATTTT TRBJ2-3 TRBV5-5 once TRBD2
CASRRTAEETQYF TGTGCCAGCCGCAGGACAGCTGAAGAGACCCAGTACTTC TRBJ2-5 TRBV6-5 - -
CASSLDSRTDTQYF TGCGCCAGCAGCTTAGACTCTCGCACAGATACGCAGTATTTT TRBJ2-3 TRBV5-1 - -
CASSAGPAKNIQYF TGTGCCAGCAGCGCGGGCCCAGCCAAAAACATTCAGTACTTC TRBJ2-4 TRBV9 - -
CASSAGQGVETQYF TGTGCCAGCAGCGCGGGGCAGGGCGTGGAGACCCAGTACTTC TRBJ2-5 TRBV9 - -
CASIPGRRWTEAFF TGTGCCAGCATACCGGGCCGGAGGTGGACTGAAGCTTTCTTT TRBJ1-1 TRBV28 once -
CASSEVSPYSYNEQFF TGTGCCAGCAGTGAGGTCTCGCCTTACTCCTACAATGAGCAGTTCTTC TRBJ2-1 TRBV2 once -
CASSPRGLAGGETYEQYF TGTGCCAGCAGCCCCAGGGGACTAGCGGGAGGGGAAACCTACGAGCAGTACTTC TRBJ2-7 TRBV7-2 - TRBD2
CASSLWGTGGFYEQYF TGTGCCAGCAGTTTATGGGGGACAGGGGGCTTTTACGAGCAGTACTTC TRBJ2-7 TRBV28 - TRBD1
CASSPSGGRTTNYGYTF TGTGCCAGCTCACCATCTGGGGGACGGACTACTAACTATGGCTACACCTTC TRBJ1-2 TRBV18 - -
CASSPGTGGVNQPQHF TGCGCCAGCAGCCCGGGGACAGGGGGCGTCAATCAGCCCCAGCATTTT TRBJ1-5 TRBV5-1 - TRBD1
CSVEEENTGELFF TGCAGCGTTGAAGAAGAGAACACCGGGGAGCTGTTTTTT TRBJ2-2 TRBV29-1 once -
CASSFVGTEAFF TGTGCCAGCAGCTTTGTGGGGACTGAAGCTTTCTTT TRBJ1-1 TRBV7-9 few -
CASSLFGGDEQYF TGTGCCAGCAGTTTATTCGGGGGAGACGAGCAGTACTTC TRBJ2-7 TRBV27 - -
CASSQEGGSRHNEQFF TGTGCCAGCAGCCAAGAAGGCGGGAGTCGCCACAATGAGCAGTTCTTC TRBJ2-1 TRBV4-2 - TRBD2
CASSVEAEREKLFF TGTGCCAGTAGTGTTGAGGCCGAGCGGGAAAAACTGTTTTTT TRBJ1-4 TRBV19 - -
CASSLSLGRGANGNTIYF TGTGCCAGCAGCTTATCTCTTGGCAGAGGTGCTAACGGAAACACCATATATTTT TRBJ1-3 TRBV7-9 few -
CAGRGGTETQYF TGTGCCGGCCGGGGGGGAACCGAGACCCAGTACTTC TRBJ2-5 TRBV7-2 - TRBD2
CSVTLDKSYEQYF TGCAGCGTGACCCTGGACAAGTCCTACGAGCAGTACTTC TRBJ2-7 TRBV29-1 - -
CATTDRADNSNQPQHF TGTGCCACCACCGACCGGGCAGATAATAGCAATCAGCCCCAGCATTTT TRBJ1-5 TRBV19 once -
CASSSIAGGGETQYF TGTGCCAGCAGCTCGATAGCGGGAGGGGGGGAGACCCAGTACTTC TRBJ2-5 TRBV11-2 once TRBD2
CASSQSVQPSYEQYF TGCGCCAGCAGCCAAAGTGTTCAGCCCTCCTACGAGCAGTACTTC TRBJ2-7 TRBV4-3 - -
CAISEVSVTDTQYF TGTGCCATCAGTGAGGTCTCGGTGACAGATACGCAGTATTTT TRBJ2-3 TRBV6-6 - -
CSGGGGQTDTQYF TGCAGCGGGGGAGGGGGGCAGACAGATACGCAGTATTTT TRBJ2-3 TRBV29-1 few -
CASSWVQGANTEAFF TGCGCCAGCAGCTGGGTACAGGGGGCGAACACTGAAGCTTTCTTT TRBJ1-1 TRBV5-1 - TRBD1
CASSSLGGTYEQYF TGCGCCAGCAGCTCCCTAGGCGGAACCTACGAGCAGTACTTC TRBJ2-7 TRBV5-1 - -
CASIPLAGAASSYNEQFF TGTGCCAGCATCCCACTAGCGGGAGCTGCTAGCTCCTACAATGAGCAGTTCTTC TRBJ2-1 TRBV11-2 - TRBD2
CASSLDSRKTEAFF TGCGCCAGCAGCTTGGACAGTAGGAAGACTGAAGCTTTCTTT TRBJ1-1 TRBV5-1 few -
CASSPGTTDNSPLHF TGTGCCAGCAGCCCCGGGACAACAGATAATTCACCCCTCCACTTT TRBJ1-6 TRBV6-5 - -
CASRTSGDLWQYF TGTGCCAGCAGGACTAGCGGGGATCTCTGGCAGTACTTC TRBJ2-7 TRBV6-1 once TRBD2
CASSLAYYGQGITYEQYF TGTGCCAGCAGCTTGGCATATTACGGACAGGGAATAACCTACGAGCAGTACTTC TRBJ2-7 TRBV5-6 - TRBD1
CASSPLRGGNTGELFF TGTGCCAGCTCACCCCTCAGGGGGGGAAACACCGGGGAGCTGTTTTTT TRBJ2-2 TRBV18 - -
CASSLADTYSNQPQHF TGTGCCAGCAGCTTAGCCGACACTTATAGCAATCAGCCCCAGCATTTT TRBJ1-5 TRBV7-2 many -
CASSRGRYNEQFF TGTGCCAGCAGCCGGGGACGCTACAATGAGCAGTTCTTC TRBJ2-1 TRBV7-2 - -
CASSQDPQSYEQYF TGCGCCAGCAGCCAAGATCCCCAGTCCTACGAGCAGTACTTC TRBJ2-7 TRBV4-3 once -
CASSLSPGLAGGATYEQYF TGTGCCAGCAGCTTAAGCCCGGGACTAGCGGGAGGGGCAACCTACGAGCAGTACTTC TRBJ2-7 TRBV7-9 - TRBD2